This T cell receptor beta chain is drawn from a study of T cell repertoires in cytomegalovirus infection (dated by TCRdb to about 2019). General notes on the study: The peptide stimulations were aimed at well-studied HLA-B-restricted epitopes as well as recently identified HLA-C-restricted CMV epitopes, whose presentation resists viral immunomodulation. Donor HLA type was relevant to the analysis, as public TCR beta signatures indicated carriage of CMV infection together with the matching HLA type. Here is what the overall study found, with its caveats: Carriers of CMV infection plus the relevant HLA type were discriminated by the cumulative frequency of public TCR beta family members in the study cohort and in an independent roughly 340-donor cohort. In the ex vivo response, HLA-C-restricted CMV-specific TCR beta clonotypes were dominant, and in two of eight donors the single most frequent clonotype came from this HLA-C-restricted group.

In the paper's terms, the treatment or condition label means: in vitro stimulation with specific CMV peptide epitopes to enrich CMV-specific T cells. The sequencer listed for this sample is Illumina HiSeq 1500. TCRdb took the public reads, trimmed them with fastp at Q25, ran MiXCR for clone calling and kept in-frame beta chains. When rows share a CDR3 protein, they turn into one entry using the most common DNA and genes. The sample yields 110,000 or so distinct CDR3 sequences; around 31% were counted once. The ten largest clones represent approximately 41% of the sample. This clonotype showed up many times. Its antigen is not yet known. Within one base of it there is no much larger clone, and no base qualities were kept. From the cysteine through the phenylalanine, the CDR3 covers 16 amino acids. Only the CDR3 part of the read is kept: 48 bases, read in frame from the first base. The junction carries 19 bases between V and J, which are trimmed by 5 bases and 4 bases respectively. The CDR1 and CDR2 encoded by the germline V gene are SGHAT and FQNNGV.

The material was CD8+ T cells from cultured PBMCs, obtained from culture after CMV antigen stimulation. This receptor was taken from a human donor in good health (CMV status not recorded). Some clones in this sample may be carry-over from other donors' samples. The V and J segments used are TRBV11-2 and TRBJ2-3, with the D call perhaps TRBD1 or TRBD2, each one matching 6 bases. The DNA sequence follows: TGTGCCAGCAGCGCCCGACTTGACGGGGGCCCAGATACGCAGTATTTT. Translation gives CASSARLDGGPDTQYF.